This passage covers 32 T cell receptor beta chains from one sample sequenced in a study of cytotoxic CD8 clonotypes in ibrutinib-treated CLL. Sequenced by immunoSEQ multiplex PCR; TCRdb stores in-frame clones only, minus some. Of over 150,000 clones in the sample, about 72% are singletons; the top ten hold 10% to 15%. Material: PBMCs, obtained after 24 months of ibrutinib treatment. These receptors originate from a human donor with chronic lymphocytic leukemia.

The CDR3: CASSTTGELFF. The CDR3 DNA reads as TGTGCCAGTAGCACCACAGGGGAACTGTTTTTT. The chain links TRBV19 to TRBJ1-4, with 7 bases identical to TRBD1. V lost 6 bases, J lost 12 bases, and 4 bases stayed unmatched. Germline V CDR1 and CDR2: LNHDA, SQIVND (reference sequence). The CDR3 loop spans 11 amino acids.

The V gene is TRBV19, the J gene TRBJ1-5; unclear D gene. V was clipped by 3 bases and J by 2 bases, with 11 bases between them. CDR3 size: 15 residues. The V gene's germline CDR1 is LNHDA and CDR2 SQIVND (reference sequence). CDR3 loop: CASSIGYLGNQPQHF. CDR3 nucleotides: TGTGCCAGTAGTATCGGATACCTCGGCAATCAGCCCCAGCATTTT.

The chain uses TRBV18 and TRBJ2-7, with TRBD2 matching 10 bases. The germline V gene encodes CDR1 KGHSH and CDR2 LQKENI. The CDR3 is made up of 13 amino acids. V was clipped by 11 bases and J by 1 base; unmatched bases: 5. The DNA for the CDR3 is TGTGCCTCTAAGCGGGAGGGGTCCTACGAGCAGTACTTC. Protein: CASKREGSYEQYF. Supplemented by reference TRBV18 and TRBJ2-7, the full variable domain reads NAGVMQNPRHLVRRRGQEARLRCSPMKGHSHVYWYRQLPEEGLKFMVYLQKENIIDESGMPKERFSAEFPKEGPSILRIQQVVRGDSAAYFCASKREGSYEQYFGPGTRLTVT.

CDR3 loop: CASSLGVTYHYGYTF. CDR3 DNA: TGTGCCAGCAGCTTAGGTGTGACATATCACTATGGCTACACCTTC. V is TRBV7-2 and J is TRBJ1-2; unclear D gene. Germline CDR1 reads SGHTA; CDR2 reads FQGNSA. Trimming shortened V by 1 base and J by 3 bases, and 12 bases separated the two germline ends. CDR3 length: 15 residues.

The rearrangement links TRBV6-1 to TRBJ2-7; 7 bases are shared with TRBD1. The CDR3 has 15 amino acids. The ends lost 6 bases at V and 0 bases at J; junction bases unmatched: 8. Germline V gives CDR1 MNHNS, CDR2 SASEGT. The CDR3 nucleotides are TGTGCCAGCAGGATGGGGACAGTAGTCTCCTACGAGCAGTACTTC. It codes for CASRMGTVVSYEQYF.

This clone occurred a few times. The V call is TRBV15, the J call TRBJ1-5; TRBD1 aligns across 8 bases. This CDR3 is built from 15 residues. Germline lookup yields CDR1 LNHNV and CDR2 YYDKDF (reference sequence). V lost 3 bases to trimming and J lost 2 bases; unmatched junction nucleotides: 3. The CDR3 DNA sequence: TGTGCCACCAGCAGCCAGACAGGGGGCAATCAGCCCCAGCATTTT. It yields the protein CATSSQTGGNQPQHF.

J is TRBJ1-1 and V is TRBV4-1; 8 bases line up with TRBD1. Germline CDR1 is MGHRA and CDR2 is YSYEKL. The V segment lost 3 bases and the J segment 5 bases; nucleotides outside the gene matches: 5. The CDR3 is 14 residues long. CDR3 residues: CASSHRQGLTEAFF. The CDR3 nucleotides read TGCGCCAGCAGCCATCGACAGGGGCTTACTGAAGCTTTCTTT.

The chain combines TRBV4-2 with TRBJ2-1, with TRBD2 identical over 11 bases. Germline V gene sequence: CDR1 LGHNA, CDR2 YNFKEQ. The V gene end was trimmed by 0 bases and the J gene end by 8 bases; junction bases not matched to a gene: 0. This CDR3 is 14 amino acids long. The CDR3 spells CASSQELAGDEQFF. In DNA form, the CDR3 reads TGTGCCAGCAGCCAAGAACTAGCGGGAGATGAGCAGTTCTTC.

The rearrangement links TRBV21-1 to TRBJ2-6; no check of the table's D call, TRBD1, against the DNA was made. TRBV21-1 is labeled a pseudogene. This CDR3 is 16 amino acids long. The CDR3, as DNA: TGTGCCAGAACGACAGGTTGCAACTCTGGGGCCAACGTCCTGACTTTC. This gives the protein CARTTGCNSGANVLTF.

CDR3 in DNA: TGTGCCAGCAGCCAAGACGGGACAGGGGTCACCGGGGAGCTGTTTTTT. It translates to CASSQDGTGVTGELFF. The rearrangement links TRBV4-2 to TRBJ2-2, with 10 bases identical to TRBD1. J gave up 4 bases and V 0 bases, and 2 bases lay outside the gene matches. The length of the CDR3 is 16 residues. Germline assignment: CDR1 LGHNA and CDR2 YNFKEQ.

This clone appeared a single time. V gene TRBV9 combines with J gene TRBJ1-5; maybe TRBD1 (6 bases). This CDR3 is built from 16 residues. V was cut by 3 bases and J by 5 bases, with 18 bases left in between. In germline, CDR1 is SGDLS, CDR2 YYNGEE. The CDR3 sequence: CASSGGGKGTDQPQHF. The CDR3 DNA sequence: TGTGCCAGCAGCGGAGGGGGGAAGGGAACGGATCAGCCCCAGCATTTT.

The table lists this clone with a few counts. The chain uses TRBV5-1 and TRBJ2-3; no clear D. Looked up from germline, CDR1 is SGHRS and CDR2 is YFSETQ. The V and J ends lost 1 base and 6 bases respectively, with 12 bases between them. The CDR3 spans 14 residues. This CDR3 reads CASSLSPRRDTQYF. CDR3 coding DNA: TGCGCCAGCAGCTTGTCTCCTAGACGGGATACGCAGTATTTT.

The CDR3 nucleotides are TGTGCCAGCAGCTTAGGCGGCAGCTTCTACGAGCAGTACTTC. Encoded protein: CASSLGGSFYEQYF. The genes are TRBV11-2 and TRBJ2-7; unclear D gene. CDR1 is SGHAT, CDR2 FQNNGV, per germline. The CDR3 loop spans 14 amino acids. V was clipped by 1 base and J by 3 bases, with 10 bases between them.

This clone was observed a few times. V and J are TRBV5-4 and TRBJ2-3; 9 nucleotides agree with TRBD2. This CDR3 contains 17 residues. The V and J ends lost 4 bases and 2 bases, in that order; junction bases with no gene match: 11. Germline CDR1 is SGHNT and CDR2 is YYREEE (reference sequence). DNA of the CDR3: TGTGCCAGCAGCCGAGTGGCCAGCGGGGGGAACACAGATACGCAGTATTTT. It specifies CASSRVASGGNTDTQYF.

The chain employs TRBV2 and TRBJ2-1; TRBD1 agrees at 10 bases. The germline V gene encodes CDR1 SNHLY and CDR2 FYNNEI. The CDR3 totals 10 residues. V gave up 8 bases and J gave up 15 bases; unmatched junction bases: 4. This chain's CDR3 is CASLRQGAFF. In nucleotides, the CDR3 is TGTGCCAGCCTTCGACAGGGGGCGTTCTTC. Full variable domain (outside the CDR3, taken from reference TRBV2 and TRBJ2-1): EPEVTQTPSHQVTQMGQEVILRCVPISNHLYFYWYRQILGQKVEFLVSFYNNEISEKSEIFDDQFSVERPDGSNFTLKIRSTKLEDSAMYFCASLRQGAFFGPGTRLTVL.

The CDR3 here is CASSLVQNQPQHF. In DNA form, the CDR3 reads TGTGCCAGCAGCTTGGTTCAGAATCAGCCCCAGCATTTT. V gene TRBV7-6 combines with J gene TRBJ1-5; D is ambiguous. Looked up from germline, CDR1 is SGHVS and CDR2 is FNYEAQ. V dropped 3 bases and J dropped 4 bases, with 7 bases sitting between them. The CDR3 covers 13 residues.

The chain employs TRBV27 and TRBJ2-7; D is possibly TRBD1 (6 bases). CDR3 length equals 13 residues. Trimming took 3 bases from V and 3 from J, leaving 9 bases between them. CDR1 and CDR2 from the germline V gene are MNHEY and SMNVEV (reference sequence). The CDR3 loop reads CASSLGQLYEQYF. The CDR3 DNA sequence: TGTGCCAGCAGTTTGGGACAACTCTACGAGCAGTACTTC.

The table lists this clone with a count of one. CDR3 in amino acids: CASSPRGRLDNEQYF. In DNA form, the CDR3 reads TGTGCCAGCTCACCACGGGGGAGGCTTGACAACGAGCAGTACTTC. The chain carries TRBV18 and TRBJ2-7; tentatively, D is TRBD2 (6 bases). CDR1 and CDR2 from the germline V gene are KGHSH and LQKENI. The ends were cut back, 1 base at V and 5 bases at J, with 15 bases in the middle. The CDR3 is 15 amino acids. Drawing the rest from reference TRBV18 and TRBJ2-7, the complete variable domain is NAGVMQNPRHLVRRRGQEARLRCSPMKGHSHVYWYRQLPEEGLKFMVYLQKENIIDESGMPKERFSAEFPKEGPSILRIQQVVRGDSAAYFCASSPRGRLDNEQYFGPGTRLTVT.

The chain links TRBV5-1 to TRBJ2-3, with 13 bases matching TRBD2. Germline-derived CDR1 and CDR2 are SGHRS and YFSETQ. Trimming at V came to 2 bases and at J to 0 bases, leaving 0 bases not matched to a gene. The CDR3 extends over 16 amino acids. The CDR3 loop is CASSLLAGGSTDTQYF. The DNA for the CDR3 is TGCGCCAGCAGCTTACTAGCGGGAGGGAGCACAGATACGCAGTATTTT.

The V and J genes are TRBV7-9 and TRBJ2-7, with 10 bases fitting TRBD1. The CDR3 runs to 15 residues. V lost 4 bases and J lost 4; bases outside the gene matches: 7. Germline CDR1 and CDR2: SEHNR and FQNEAQ (reference sequence). CDR3 loop: CASSSGQGTSYEQYF. The CDR3 bases are TGTGCCAGCAGCTCGGGACAGGGGACATCTTACGAGCAGTACTTC.

This clone was observed a handful of times. The chain employs TRBV28 and TRBJ1-5; unclear D gene. Trimming cost V 4 bases and J 3 bases, with 13 bases left between them. Germline values: CDR1 MDHEN, CDR2 SYDVKM. The CDR3 has 15 residues. This chain's CDR3 is CASSSPGSDNQPQHF. As DNA, the CDR3 is TGTGCCAGCAGTTCCCCGGGCAGCGACAATCAGCCCCAGCATTTT. The variable domain in full, completed from reference TRBV28 and TRBJ1-5, reads DVKVTQSSRYLVKRTGEKVFLECVQDMDHENMFWYRQDPGLGLRLIYFSYDVKMKEKGDIPEGYSVSREKKERFSLILESASTNQTSMYLCASSSPGSDNQPQHFGDGTRLSIL.

The chain recombines TRBV29-1 with TRBJ1-1; D gene uncertain. With 1 base removed from V and 5 bases from J, the gap between germline ends came to 23 bases. CDR3 length: 17 residues. Germline CDR1 and CDR2: SQVTM and ANQGSEA. CDR3 coding DNA: TGCAGCGTTGAAGCCGGCAGTGTCCCCAGAGATAGGACTGAAGCTTTCTTT. Protein product: CSVEAGSVPRDRTEAFF.

This clone came up a few times. The rearrangement joins TRBV4-2 to TRBJ2-7; 8 nucleotides match TRBD2. CDR1 and CDR2 from the germline V gene are LGHNA and YNFKEQ. The CDR3 extends over 16 amino acids. Losses at the gene ends were 1 base for V and 6 bases for J; bases not matched to a gene: 11. The CDR3 here is CASSQAASGSFPEQYF. CDR3 nucleotide sequence: TGTGCCAGCAGCCAAGCCGCGAGCGGGAGTTTCCCCGAGCAGTACTTC.

This chain connects TRBV28 to TRBJ2-7, with 10 nucleotides matching TRBD1. Germline V lookup: CDR1 MDHEN, CDR2 SYDVKM. This CDR3 is 15 amino acids long. With 5 bases clipped from V and 1 base from J, the junction kept 5 bases outside the gene matches. CDR3 protein: CASSMGQGPSYEQYF. CDR3 DNA: TGTGCCAGCAGTATGGGACAGGGGCCATCCTACGAGCAGTACTTC. The full variable domain, completed using reference TRBV28 and TRBJ2-7, is DVKVTQSSRYLVKRTGEKVFLECVQDMDHENMFWYRQDPGLGLRLIYFSYDVKMKEKGDIPEGYSVSREKKERFSLILESASTNQTSMYLCASSMGQGPSYEQYFGPGTRLTVT.

This clone showed up just a few times. This sequence joins TRBV27 and TRBJ1-1, with 7 bases that match TRBD1. CDR1 and CDR2 (germline): MNHEY, SMNVEV (reference sequence). Trimming took 3 bases from V and 4 from J; bases not matched to a gene: 5. The CDR3 is 14 residues long. CDR3 residues: CASSFARDSTEAFF. Written as DNA, the CDR3 is TGTGCCAGCAGTTTCGCCAGGGACAGCACTGAAGCTTTCTTT.

The gene calls are TRBV5-7 and TRBJ1-5; no reliable D call. TRBV5-7 is an ORF for which the function is uncertain. This CDR3 comprises 14 residues. Trimming shortened V by 4 bases and J by 0 bases, and 8 bases separated the two germline ends. The CDR3 protein is CASSRQYSNQPQHF. The CDR3 region has the DNA TGTGCCAGCAGCCGACAATATAGCAATCAGCCCCAGCATTTT.

The chain joins TRBV7-2 to TRBJ2-1; 11 nucleotides agree with TRBD2. Germline trimming cut 4 bases from V and 6 bases from J; bases unmatched to any gene: 2. The CDR3 consists of 14 residues. The germline V gene has CDR1 SGHTA and CDR2 FQGNSA. The CDR3, as DNA: TGTGCCAGCAGCTCGGGACTAGCGGTCAATGAGCAGTTCTTC. Its translation: CASSSGLAVNEQFF.

Written as DNA, the CDR3 is TGTGCCAGCTCACCAGAGCGGGAGTTTGAGCAGTTCTTC. Protein product: CASSPEREFEQFF. The chain has TRBV18 and TRBJ2-1; 8 positions match TRBD2. CDR1 and CDR2 from the germline V gene are KGHSH and LQKENI. Trimming removed 2 bases from V and 9 bases from J; junction bases left unmatched: 3. This CDR3 has 13 amino acids.

The CDR3 spells CASSVGTMASGEQYF. In DNA, the CDR3 is TGTGCCAGCAGCGTAGGCACAATGGCGAGTGGCGAGCAGTACTTC. The chain has TRBV9 and TRBJ2-7, with D unclear. Per the germline V gene, CDR1 is SGDLS and CDR2 is YYNGEE. CDR3 size: 15 residues. Between the trimmed V and J ends, which lost 0 bases and 6 bases, there was a span of 16 bases.

This chain uses TRBV30 with TRBJ1-1; TRBD1 matches 8 bases. This CDR3 spans 15 amino acids. CDR1 is GTSNPN and CDR2 is SVGIG in the germline V gene (reference sequence). With 6 bases clipped from V and 4 bases from J, the junction kept 13 bases outside the gene matches. The CDR3 nucleotides read TGTGCCTGCCAGGACAGGGATGGTTTTACCACTGAAGCTTTCTTT. Amino acids: CACQDRDGFTTEAFF.

The rearrangement uses TRBV10-1 and TRBJ2-5; TRBD1 is a possible D gene (6 bases). V was clipped by 0 bases and J by 2 bases, with 7 bases between them. This CDR3 has 14 amino acids. CDR1 is WNHNN, CDR2 SYGVQD, per germline (reference sequence). The CDR3 reads CASSESGTQETQYF. The CDR3 coding sequence is TGCGCCAGCAGTGAGTCTGGGACACAAGAGACCCAGTACTTC.

V usage is TRBV6-5 and J usage is TRBJ1-2; 8 bases fit TRBD1. The germline gives CDR1 MNHEY, CDR2 SVGAGI. The ends lost 3 bases at V and 7 bases at J; junction bases unmatched: 10. The CDR3 spans 15 residues. The CDR3 sequence: CASSYSPQGAVGYTF. Here the CDR3 DNA reads TGTGCCAGCAGTTATTCGCCCCAGGGGGCCGTTGGCTACACCTTC.